This T cell receptor (beta chain) emerged from a study of metastatic and nonmetastatic thyroid tumors. Across the whole study: The study looked at repertoires side by side in blood and in tumor or nodule tissue from malignant and benign thyroid patients. Whole-study findings and limits: The reported finding was significantly higher TCR beta diversity in malignant thyroid tumors relative to benign nodules, in blood and tumor.

V shed 1 base and J shed 12 bases, with 4 bases lying between them. The CDR3 has 10 residues. From germline, CDR1 is MNHNS and CDR2 SASEGT. Concerning this clone: The antigen remains undetermined.

Under the authors' procedure: Clinicopathological groups supplied CDR3 differences that were used to build a distant-metastasis classifier for papillary thyroid cancer. TCRdb redid the clone calls on the PCR reads using MiXCR. For this entry, the V and J calls and clone size follow TCRdb and not the study's own pipeline. This sample carries more than 15,000 clones, 25% to 30% of them seen once, and the ten largest clones take over 9.5%. Until they underwent thyroid surgery, no patient had received any treatment. The sequence was collected from a male donor with papillary thyroid cancer or a benign thyroid nodule (not recorded which). Some clones in this sample may be carry-over from other donors' samples. The specimen sequenced was tumor tissue. The chain joins TRBV6-1 to TRBJ2-1; D is undetermined. The CDR3 reads CASSEDRQFF. The CDR3 DNA sequence: TGTGCCAGCAGTGAAGATAGGCAGTTCTTC.